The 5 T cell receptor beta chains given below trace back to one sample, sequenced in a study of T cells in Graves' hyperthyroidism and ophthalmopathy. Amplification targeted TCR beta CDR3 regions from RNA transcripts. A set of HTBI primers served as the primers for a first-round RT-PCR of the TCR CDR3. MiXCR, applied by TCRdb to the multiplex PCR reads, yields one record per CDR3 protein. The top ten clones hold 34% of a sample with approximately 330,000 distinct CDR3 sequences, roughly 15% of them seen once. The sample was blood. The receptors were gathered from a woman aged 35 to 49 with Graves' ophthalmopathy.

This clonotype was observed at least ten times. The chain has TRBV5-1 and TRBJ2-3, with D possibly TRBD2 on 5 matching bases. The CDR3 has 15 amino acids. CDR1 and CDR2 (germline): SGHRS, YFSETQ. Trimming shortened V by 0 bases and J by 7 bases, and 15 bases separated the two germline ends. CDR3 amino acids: CASSLVGEAENTQYF. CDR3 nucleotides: TGCGCCAGCAGCTTGGTCGGGGAAGCGGAAAATACGCAGTATTTT. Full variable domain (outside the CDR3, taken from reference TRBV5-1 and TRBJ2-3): KAGVTQTPRYLIKTRGQQVTLSCSPISGHRSVSWYQQTPGQGLQFLFEYFSETQRNKGNFPGRFSGRQFSNSRSEMNVSTLELGDSALYLCASSLVGEAENTQYFGPGTRLTVL.

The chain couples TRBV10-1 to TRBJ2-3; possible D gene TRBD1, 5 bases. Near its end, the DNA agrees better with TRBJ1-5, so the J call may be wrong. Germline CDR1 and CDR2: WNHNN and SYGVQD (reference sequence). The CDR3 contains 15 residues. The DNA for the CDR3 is TGCGCCAGCAGTGACCGAGGGGCAAGTGGAGATACGCAGCATTTT. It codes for CASSDRGASGDTQHF.

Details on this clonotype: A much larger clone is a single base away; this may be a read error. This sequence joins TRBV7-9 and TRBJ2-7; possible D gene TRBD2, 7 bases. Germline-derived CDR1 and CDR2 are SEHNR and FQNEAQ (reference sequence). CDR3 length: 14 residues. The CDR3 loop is CASSPPRGGNERYF. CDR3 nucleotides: TGTGCCAGCAGCCCTCCGAGGGGGGGTAACGAGCGGTACTTC.

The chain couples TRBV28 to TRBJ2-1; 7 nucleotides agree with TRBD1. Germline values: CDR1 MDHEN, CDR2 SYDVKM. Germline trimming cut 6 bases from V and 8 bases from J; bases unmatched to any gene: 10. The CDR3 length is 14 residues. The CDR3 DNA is TGTGCCAGCAGAACCCGGGACAGCATCGATGAGCAGTTCTTC. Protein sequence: CASRTRDSIDEQFF.

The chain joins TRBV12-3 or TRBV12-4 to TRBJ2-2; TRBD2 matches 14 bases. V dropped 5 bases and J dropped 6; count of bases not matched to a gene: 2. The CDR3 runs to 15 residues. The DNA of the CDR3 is TGTGCCAGCAGTAGACTAGCGGGGGGGCCCGGGGAGCTGTTTTTT. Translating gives CASSRLAGGPGELFF.